The clone carrying this T cell receptor beta chain was found many times. Its specificity is not known. In the authors' methods: Clinicopathological groups of papillary thyroid cancer showed CDR3 differences that were used to build a distant-metastasis classifier. TCRdb re-called clones via MiXCR from the PCR reads. None of the V and J calls come from the authors' own analysis; TCRdb made them. Among tens of thousands of clones, about a sixth were seen once, and the ten largest hold 9.9%. Patients underwent thyroid surgery, and none had received any treatment before it. This entry is derived from a study of metastatic and nonmetastatic thyroid tumors. The wider study: From malignant and benign thyroid patients, repertoires in blood and in tumor or nodule tissue were compared. Overall study results and limits: Significantly greater TCR beta diversity was reportedly found in malignant thyroid tumors than in benign nodules (in blood and tumor).

With 6 bases removed from V and 0 bases from J, the gap between germline ends came to 15 bases. This CDR3 region has 15 residues. Germline assignment: CDR1 MNHNS and CDR2 SASEGT. The J gene is TRBJ2-7, the V gene TRBV6-1; D gene ambiguous. Sequences were obtained from tumor tissue. This TCR came from a female donor with papillary thyroid cancer or a benign thyroid nodule (not recorded which). Some clones in this sample may be carry-over from other donors' samples. The CDR3 sequence is CASSLGWPHSYEQYF. CDR3 coding DNA: TGTGCCAGCAGCTTGGGGTGGCCCCACTCCTACGAGCAGTACTTC.